This T cell receptor beta chain was retrieved from a study of sequential checkpoint blockade in melanoma. The wider study: Patients were randomized 1:1 to nivolumab-then-ipilimumab or ipilimumab-then-nivolumab first-line. Maintenance nivolumab came after either treatment sequence.

Treatment: randomized to nivolumab then ipilimumab (arm A) or the reverse (arm B). No patient had prior DNA-damaging chemotherapy. From thawed PBMCs, live CD3+CD8+ cells negative for CD19 and CD56 were sorted. Assay used: immunoSEQ multiplex PCR; TCRdb lists only in-frame clones, some missing. The table lists tens of thousands of clones, 80% to 90% of them singletons. The CDR3 has 15 residues. After removal of 1 base from V and 6 bases from J, the junction contained 5 bases not matched to a gene. CDR1 is LNHDA and CDR2 is SQIVND in the germline V gene (reference sequence). This chain uses TRBV19 with TRBJ2-1, with 8 bases matching TRBD2. This specimen consisted of CD8+ T cells sorted from blood (inferred from file names), obtained from a patient given nivolumab and ipilimumab in sequence. The receptor was isolated from a human donor with melanoma. The CDR3 DNA sequence: TGTGCCAGTAGTATAGTCGGGAGGGCCTCCAATGAGCAGTTCTTC. As protein: CASSIVGRASNEQFF.